These 31 T cell receptor beta chains were sequenced from one sample in a study of beta chain features in type 1 diabetes (dated by TCRdb to 2016 to 2018). The library was obtained by the immunoSEQ multiplex PCR assay. The entire amount of isolated RNA was reverse transcribed using the High Capacity cDNA Reverse Transcription Kit, so the sequenced TCRB transcripts were expressed ones. TCRdb's version of the immuneACCESS table is confined to in-frame rearrangements and falls short of the full clone set. An unresolved V gene accounts for under half of the shortfall where checked; the remainder is of unknown origin. This sample has about 400,000 clones in its table, and about 12% of those were observed once. Clones ranked in the top ten supply around 0.01% of the sample. Broad study findings and their caveats: Type 1 diabetes patients showed a moderate but significant shortening of TCRB CDR3 length in all four CD4+ subsets.

These receptors' antigens are unknown. The material sequenced was naive CD4+ T cells from blood. What this sample's cell subset or site label stands for: true naive CD4+ T cells. The receptors originated from a woman aged 18-30 years with type 1 diabetes.

This clone has a handful of counts. The genes are TRBV4-3 and TRBJ1-1; 10 bases are a match to TRBD1. CDR1 and CDR2 (germline): LGHNA, YSLEER. The length of the CDR3 is 17 residues. V lost 0 bases to trimming and J lost 4 bases; unmatched junction nucleotides: 8. DNA of the CDR3: TGCGCCAGCAGCCAAGATGTGCACCGGGACAGGGGCACTGAAGCTTTCTTT. Translating it yields CASSQDVHRDRGTEAFF.

This clone was seen more than once but under ten times. Sequence at one end of the junction differs from germline and may be a read error. The V call is TRBV7-9, the J call TRBJ2-7; TRBD1 agrees at 8 bases. The V gene's germline CDR1 is SEHNR and CDR2 FQNEAQ (reference sequence). CDR3 length equals 11 residues. The CDR3 nucleotides read TGTACCAGGGGGCAGTGGTACGAGCAGTACTTC. Translation: CTRGQWYEQYF.

The chain is built from TRBV12-5 and TRBJ2-1, with 9 bases that match TRBD2. V trimming: 4 bases; J trimming: 8 bases; junction bases outside the gene matches: 15. This CDR3 spans 17 amino acids. Germline V gives CDR1 LGHNT, CDR2 FRNRAP. This CDR3 is CASGWGLTSGYEDEQFF. CDR3 DNA: TGTGCTAGTGGTTGGGGGTTGACTAGCGGTTACGAGGATGAGCAGTTCTTC.

This clone was seen more than once but under ten times. J is TRBJ2-7 and V is TRBV29-1; 12 bases match TRBD2. V was pared by 6 bases and J by 9 bases, with 6 bases of the junction left unmatched. This CDR3 spans 12 amino acids. The germline V gene has CDR1 SQVTM and CDR2 ANQGSEA. This CDR3 reads CSVWTSGDRQYF. DNA of the CDR3: TGCAGCGTGTGGACTAGCGGGGATCGGCAGTACTTC.

This chain joins TRBV5-1 and TRBJ2-1; a possible D gene is TRBD1 (5 bases). There are 14 residues in the CDR3. Germline V gene data show CDR1 as SGHRS and CDR2 as YFSETQ. Trimming pared 0 bases from V and 9 bases from J, leaving 13 bases between. CDR3 protein: CASSLVQGYREQFF. The DNA of the CDR3 is TGCGCCAGCAGCTTGGTCCAGGGTTACCGTGAGCAGTTCTTC.

This clone was counted a few times. This chain's CDR3 is CASSFSQNTDTQYF. The CDR3 DNA sequence: TGTGCCAGCAGTTTTAGCCAGAACACAGATACGCAGTATTTT. The rearrangement links TRBV28 to TRBJ2-3; D gene ambiguous. The CDR3 is 14 amino acids. CDR1 is MDHEN and CDR2 is SYDVKM in the germline V gene. V dropped 3 bases and J dropped 2 bases, with 9 bases sitting between them. Complete variable domain (other parts from reference TRBV28 and TRBJ2-3): DVKVTQSSRYLVKRTGEKVFLECVQDMDHENMFWYRQDPGLGLRLIYFSYDVKMKEKGDIPEGYSVSREKKERFSLILESASTNQTSMYLCASSFSQNTDTQYFGPGTRLTVL.

This chain's CDR3 is CASSSQRREQFF. DNA for the CDR3: TGCGCCAGCAGCTCACAACGGCGGGAGCAGTTCTTC. The V gene is TRBV5-1, the J gene TRBJ2-1; D gene unclear. The CDR3 totals 12 residues. The V gene's germline CDR1 is SGHRS and CDR2 YFSETQ. Trimming removed 3 bases from V and 10 bases from J, with 11 bases in between.

There are a few counts of this clone. This rearrangement joins TRBV19 to TRBJ2-2; D might be TRBD2 (5 bases). V was pared by 5 bases and J by 1 base, with 11 bases between. CDR1 LNHDA and CDR2 SQIVND come from the germline V gene (reference sequence). The CDR3 is 15 amino acids. The CDR3 DNA reads TGTGCCAGTAGTCAAGCGGAAGTGAACACCGGGGAGCTGTTTTTT. This encodes CASSQAEVNTGELFF.

The V call is TRBV16, the J call TRBJ2-7, with D possibly TRBD1 on 5 matching bases. CDR3 length: 13 residues. Germline assignment: CDR1 KGHSY and CDR2 FQNENV. V lost 1 base to trimming and J lost 6 bases, with 10 bases between them. The CDR3 DNA is TGTGCCAGCAGCCAATGGCAGGGTGGCGAGCAGTACTTC. Protein sequence: CASSQWQGGEQYF. Using reference TRBV16 and TRBJ2-7 for the parts outside the CDR3, the full variable domain is GEEVAQTPKHLVRGEGQKAKLYCAPIKGHSYVFWYQQVLKNEFKFLISFQNENVFDETGMPKERFSAKCLPNSPCSLEIQATKLEDSAVYFCASSQWQGGEQYFGPGTRLTVT.

This clone was found a few times. The rearrangement links TRBV11-3 to TRBJ2-7; D gene ambiguous. The CDR3 is 15 amino acids. V was pared by 7 bases and J by 0 bases, with 16 bases between. The germline V gene has CDR1 SGHNT and CDR2 YENEEA. The CDR3 reads CASTSPRSLSYEQYF. Here the CDR3 DNA reads TGTGCCAGCACCTCTCCCAGATCGCTCTCCTACGAGCAGTACTTC.

There are a few counts of this clone. The rearrangement uses TRBV6-5 and TRBJ1-2; D gene ambiguous. This CDR3 comprises 11 residues. The V end lost 7 bases, the J end lost 8 bases, and 11 bases lay between the germline ends. Germline V lookup: CDR1 MNHEY, CDR2 SVGAGI. The CDR3 DNA is TGTGCCAGCAAATCCGGGAGGGGCTACACCTTC. Translating gives CASKSGRGYTF.

This chain links TRBV5-4 with TRBJ2-1; 11 bases line up with TRBD2. The germline V gene encodes CDR1 SGHNT and CDR2 YYREEE (reference sequence). CDR3 length: 16 amino acids. The junction had 5 bases not matched to a gene; V was cut back by 0 bases and J by 6 bases. The CDR3 nucleotides read TGTGCCAGCAGCTTGGGGGGGACTAGCGGAGCCAATGAGCAGTTCTTC. It encodes CASSLGGTSGANEQFF. The full variable domain, its missing parts supplied by reference TRBV5-4 and TRBJ2-1, is ETGVTQSPTHLIKTRGQQVTLRCSSQSGHNTVSWYQQALGQGPQFIFQYYREEENGRGNFPPRFSGLQFPNYSSELNVNALELDDSALYLCASSLGGTSGANEQFFGPGTRLTVL.

Note on this clone: Other DNA sequences of this sample code for an identical CDR3. The gene calls are TRBV18 and TRBJ2-1; 11 bases are a match to TRBD2. Trimming at V came to 6 bases and at J to 5 bases, leaving 6 bases not matched to a gene. This CDR3 comprises 15 residues. Germline V gives CDR1 KGHSH, CDR2 LQKENI. The CDR3 DNA follows: TGTGCCAGCTCCCCGGGACTAGCGGTGAACAATGAGCAGTTCTTC. Its translation is CASSPGLAVNNEQFF.

This clone was counted between two and nine times. This chain joins TRBV4-2 and TRBJ2-7; 8 bases map to TRBD1. The CDR3 is 13 amino acids. Trimming took 5 bases from V and 3 from J; bases not matched to a gene: 3. The germline CDR1 and CDR2 sequences are LGHNA and YNFKEQ. The CDR3 DNA reads as TGTGCCAGCAGCTTCGGACAGGGCTACGAGCAGTACTTC. Translation: CASSFGQGYEQYF.

The chain is built from TRBV28 and TRBJ2-7, with a weak D call TRBD2 (6 bases). The CDR3 runs 14 residues. V gave up 4 bases and J gave up 2 bases, with 12 bases separating them. Germline V CDR1 and CDR2: MDHEN, SYDVKM. The chain's CDR3 is CASSSGTFTYEQYF. The CDR3 nucleotides read TGTGCCAGCAGTTCCGGGACTTTTACCTACGAGCAGTACTTC. Full variable domain (rest looked up from reference TRBV28 and TRBJ2-7): DVKVTQSSRYLVKRTGEKVFLECVQDMDHENMFWYRQDPGLGLRLIYFSYDVKMKEKGDIPEGYSVSREKKERFSLILESASTNQTSMYLCASSSGTFTYEQYFGPGTRLTVT.

V gene TRBV28 combines with J gene TRBJ1-2, with 9 bases that match TRBD1. V shed 6 bases, J shed 8 bases, and the junction held 10 bases outside the gene matches. Germline V gene sequence: CDR1 MDHEN, CDR2 SYDVKM. This CDR3 comprises 14 residues. CDR3: CASRGTGTGIGYTF. In DNA form, the CDR3 reads TGTGCCAGCAGGGGAACCGGGACAGGGATCGGCTACACCTTC.

V and J are TRBV7-9 and TRBJ2-1; D may be TRBD2 (7 bases). The CDR3 sequence is 16 residues long. Germline CDR1 SEHNR, CDR2 FQNEAQ (reference sequence). The V and J ends lost 5 bases and 8 bases respectively, with 22 bases between them. The CDR3 nucleotides read TGTGCCAGCAGCCAAGATCTTCGAAGGGGGGGGCATGAGCAGTTCTTC. It is translated as CASSQDLRRGGHEQFF. The whole variable domain, filled in from reference TRBV7-9 and TRBJ2-1, reads DTGVSQNPRHKITKRGQNVTFRCDPISEHNRLYWYRQTLGQGPEFLTYFQNEAQLEKSRLLSDRFSAERPKGSFSTLEIQRTEQGDSAMYLCASSQDLRRGGHEQFFGPGTRLTVL.

The chain combines TRBV5-1 with TRBJ2-1; TRBD2 is a possible D gene (5 bases). Germline values: CDR1 SGHRS, CDR2 YFSETQ. CDR3 length: 15 amino acids. V lost 0 bases and J lost 2, with 9 bases in between. CDR3 in amino acids: CASSLGTSTYNEQFF. The CDR3 nucleotides are TGCGCCAGCAGCTTGGGGACTTCTACCTACAATGAGCAGTTCTTC.

This chain connects TRBV6-4 to TRBJ2-1, with no clear D. The CDR3 spans 15 residues. CDR1 MRHNA and CDR2 SNTAGT come from the germline V gene. The V end lost 3 bases, the J end lost 0 bases, and 9 bases lay between the germline ends. CDR3 DNA: TGTGCCAGCAGTGAGCGAAGGAGCTCCTACAATGAGCAGTTCTTC. This encodes CASSERRSSYNEQFF.

The table lists this clone with a few counts. This chain uses TRBV7-9 with TRBJ2-3; 10 bases are a match to TRBD2. CDR1 SEHNR and CDR2 FQNEAQ come from the germline V gene (reference sequence). The V segment lost 6 bases and the J segment 6 bases; nucleotides outside the gene matches: 6. The CDR3 contains 14 residues. The CDR3 here is CASSILAGADTQYF. In DNA form, the CDR3 reads TGTGCCAGCAGTATTCTAGCGGGAGCCGATACGCAGTATTTT.

J is TRBJ2-6 and V is TRBV28; D uncertain. Between the trimmed V and J ends, which lost 1 base and 9 bases, there was a span of 4 bases. CDR1 MDHEN and CDR2 SYDVKM come from the germline V gene. The CDR3 has 12 amino acids. CDR3 DNA: TGTGCCAGCAGTTTATACGGCAACGTCCTGACTTTC. It is translated as CASSLYGNVLTF.

V usage is TRBV5-4 and J usage is TRBJ2-1, with D perhaps matching TRBD2 (7 bases). With 0 bases removed from V and 7 bases from J, the gap between germline ends came to 20 bases. The germline CDR1 and CDR2 sequences are SGHNT and YYREEE (reference sequence). The CDR3 is 17 amino acids. CDR3 sequence: CASSLAISGRGENEQFF. The CDR3 DNA reads as TGTGCCAGCAGCTTGGCCATCTCTGGGAGGGGGGAGAATGAGCAGTTCTTC.

J is TRBJ2-1 and V is TRBV7-2; 12 bases are a match to TRBD2. Trimming at V came to 5 bases and at J to 3 bases, leaving 5 bases not matched to a gene. From germline, CDR1 is SGHTA and CDR2 FQGNSA. This CDR3 region has 16 residues. CDR3 nucleotide sequence: TGTGCCAGCAGCCCGAGACTAGCGGGAGTCTACAATGAGCAGTTCTTC. As protein: CASSPRLAGVYNEQFF.

This clone has only a few counts. This chain joins TRBV9 and TRBJ2-5, with 9 bases matching TRBD2. The V and J ends lost 3 bases and 5 bases, in that order; junction bases with no gene match: 11. This CDR3 is 16 amino acids long. The V gene's germline CDR1 is SGDLS and CDR2 YYNGEE. The CDR3, as DNA: TGTGCCAGCAGCGATACCTCTAGCGGGGTGTTGGAGACCCAGTACTTC. This translates into CASSDTSSGVLETQYF.

The V and J genes are TRBV4-1 and TRBJ1-1; the D gene is possibly TRBD1 (6 bases). V dropped 1 base and J dropped 0 bases, with 9 bases sitting between them. Germline V gene lookup returns CDR1 MGHRA and CDR2 YSYEKL. There are 15 residues in the CDR3. CDR3 protein: CASSQGQGLNTEAFF. Here the CDR3 DNA reads TGCGCCAGCAGCCAAGGTCAGGGGTTGAACACTGAAGCTTTCTTT.

V is TRBV7-9 and J is TRBJ2-3, with D tentatively TRBD1 (5 bases). This CDR3 is built from 13 residues. Trimming shortened V by 1 base and J by 11 bases, and 13 bases separated the two germline ends. CDR1 is SEHNR, CDR2 FQNEAQ, per germline (reference sequence). CDR3 protein: CASSLVEVTGQYF. CDR3 in DNA: TGTGCCAGCAGCTTAGTTGAAGTTACAGGGCAGTATTTT. Combining the CDR3 with reference TRBV7-9 and TRBJ2-3 gives the whole variable domain DTGVSQNPRHKITKRGQNVTFRCDPISEHNRLYWYRQTLGQGPEFLTYFQNEAQLEKSRLLSDRFSAERPKGSFSTLEIQRTEQGDSAMYLCASSLVEVTGQYFGPGTRLTVL.

Comments on this clone: Mismatch with germline at one junction end may stem from a read error. The chain recombines TRBV5-4 with TRBJ1-6; 10 bases match TRBD1. The CDR3 sequence is 15 residues long. The germline V gene has CDR1 SGHNT and CDR2 YYREEE (reference sequence). CDR3 loop: CASRLEGQGNSPLHF. The CDR3 nucleotides read TGTGCCAGCAGGTTGGAGGGACAGGGGAATTCACCCCTCCACTTT.

This chain connects TRBV11-1 to TRBJ2-1; D remains ambiguous. The CDR3 is 14 amino acids. The V end lost 0 bases, the J end lost 6 bases, and 9 bases lay between the germline ends. Looked up from germline, CDR1 is SGHAT and CDR2 is FQDESV (reference sequence). The CDR3 sequence: CASSLAREFNEQFF. CDR3 bases: TGTGCCAGCAGCTTAGCGCGAGAATTCAATGAGCAGTTCTTC.

The chain recombines TRBV7-2 with TRBJ2-7, with D hard to call. The CDR3 runs 13 residues. Germline V lookup: CDR1 SGHTA, CDR2 FQGNSA. Trimming removed 7 bases at V and 1 base at J, with 11 bases between. CDR3 nucleotide sequence: TGTGCCAGCACCTCCTCGCGGTCCTACGAGCAGTACTTC. This sequence encodes CASTSSRSYEQYF.

Only a few counts were recorded for this clone. This rearrangement joins TRBV19 to TRBJ1-2, with 9 bases that match TRBD1. Germline loops: CDR1 LNHDA, CDR2 SQIVND (reference sequence). Unmatched junction bases numbered 12, after V lost 7 bases and J lost 3 bases. The CDR3 spans 16 residues. CDR3 sequence (DNA): TGTGCCAGTACCCGGTACGGGACAGGGTCGGACTATGGCTACACCTTC. This sequence encodes CASTRYGTGSDYGYTF.

The chain carries TRBV7-9 and TRBJ2-5; TRBD1 matches 8 bases. The CDR3 has 16 amino acids. Germline-derived CDR1 and CDR2 are SEHNR and FQNEAQ (reference sequence). V lost 5 bases, J lost 1 base, and 9 bases stayed unmatched. The CDR3 coding sequence is TGTGCCAGCAGCCCTAGACAGGGGCTCCTCCAAGAGACCCAGTACTTC. This sequence encodes CASSPRQGLLQETQYF.